The present T cell receptor (beta chain) was sequenced within a study of cytomegalovirus exposure and HLA in healthy donors. Both 60 Vbeta primers and 13 Jbeta primers went into the PCR. Generated by immunoSEQ multiplex PCR, the TCRdb table keeps only in-frame clones and is missing some. The sample consists of approximately 170,000 clones, 75% to 90% of them appearing once. Likely unrecorded immune exposures existed in these nominally healthy donors. There are 21 residues in the CDR3. Germline CDR1 and CDR2: GTSNPN and SVGIG (reference sequence). The V end lost 4 bases, the J end lost 3 bases, and 34 bases lay between the germline ends.

The receptor comes from a boy younger than 10 in good health and CMV-seronegative. The genes are TRBV30 and TRBJ2-1; D possibly corresponds to TRBD2 (8 bases). The sequenced sample was PBMCs. DNA for the CDR3: TGTGCCTGGACGGGAGGGACAGAGATAACCACACGCCTACCGGGCTACAATGAGCAGTTCTTC. Protein product: CAWTGGTEITTRLPGYNEQFF.